This passage covers 11 T cell receptor beta chains from one sample sequenced in a study of cytomegalovirus exposure and HLA in healthy donors. In the PCR, 60 Vbeta and 13 Jbeta primers were used. The table came from immunoSEQ multiplex PCR; TCRdb's copy has only in-frame clones and leaves some out. The repertoire holds about 150,000 clones, with roughly two thirds as singletons. Source material: PBMCs. The receptors derive from a woman younger than 30 in good health and CMV-seropositive.

The V and J genes are TRBV11-2 and TRBJ1-1; maybe TRBD1 (6 bases). Trimming left V 2 bases short and J 7 bases short, with 8 bases between. Germline CDR1 SGHAT, CDR2 FQNNGV. The CDR3 totals 12 residues. The DNA of the CDR3 is TGTGCCAGCAGCTTACGGGGACATGAAGCTTTCTTT. As protein: CASSLRGHEAFF.

The chain combines TRBV4-3 with TRBJ1-5; D not resolved. The CDR3 loop spans 14 amino acids. V was cut by 0 bases and J by 5 bases, with 8 bases left in between. From germline, CDR1 is LGHNA and CDR2 YSLEER. The CDR3 sequence: CASSQDSGDQPQHF. The CDR3 DNA reads as TGCGCCAGCAGCCAAGATTCCGGGGATCAGCCCCAGCATTTT.

The chain is built from TRBV9 and TRBJ2-2; 7 nucleotides agree with TRBD1. Looked up from germline, CDR1 is SGDLS and CDR2 is YYNGEE. The CDR3 totals 14 residues. V lost 0 bases to trimming and J lost 5 bases; unmatched junction nucleotides: 1. The CDR3 DNA sequence: TGTGCCAGCAGCGTAGGGACAGGAACCGGGGAGCTGTTTTTT. Amino acids: CASSVGTGTGELFF.

The CDR3 DNA reads TGTGCCAGCAGCTTAAAATCAGGGGGCGCCTATGGCTACACCTTC. Encoded protein: CASSLKSGGAYGYTF. This chain joins TRBV7-3 and TRBJ1-2, with TRBD1 matching over 8 bases. The CDR3 sequence is 15 residues long. Germline-derived CDR1 and CDR2 are SGHTA and FQGTGA. Losses at the gene ends were 1 base for V and 4 bases for J; bases not matched to a gene: 5. Combining the CDR3 with reference TRBV7-3 and TRBJ1-2 gives the whole variable domain GAGVSQTPSNKVTEKGKYVELRCDPISGHTALYWYRQSLGQGPEFLIYFQGTGAADDSGLPNDRFFAVRPEGSVSTLKIQRTERGDSAVYLCASSLKSGGAYGYTFGSGTRLTVV.

The V and J genes are TRBV7-2 and TRBJ2-4; a weak D match, TRBD1 (5 bases). Germline CDR1 reads SGHTA; CDR2 reads FQGNSA. CDR3 size: 15 residues. V dropped 4 bases and J dropped 5 bases, with 15 bases sitting between them. DNA for the CDR3: TGTGCCAGCAGCTCCCAAGCAGGGTTACAAAACATTCAGTACTTC. Translated, it gives CASSSQAGLQNIQYF.

The chain has TRBV19 and TRBJ1-2, with 9 bases aligning to TRBD1. Germline-derived CDR1 and CDR2 are LNHDA and SQIVND (reference sequence). The CDR3 is 15 amino acids. J gave up 6 bases and V 1 base, and 6 bases lay outside the gene matches. CDR3 protein: CASSIGPGQGDGYTF. CDR3 DNA sequence: TGTGCCAGTAGTATAGGCCCGGGACAGGGCGATGGCTACACCTTC.

The chain combines TRBV29-1 with TRBJ1-2, with a weak D call TRBD1 (6 bases). Deletions cut 0 bases from V and 4 bases from J, with 12 bases between. The CDR3 runs to 14 residues. Germline assignment: CDR1 SQVTM and CDR2 ANQGSEA. This CDR3 reads CSVEDGQSGYGYTF. The CDR3 DNA reads TGCAGCGTTGAAGACGGACAGAGCGGCTATGGCTACACCTTC.

This clone has just one count. The V gene is TRBV13, the J gene TRBJ1-4; D may be TRBD1 (5 bases). CDR3 length: 16 residues. V lost 5 bases and J lost 3, with 16 bases in between. Germline CDR1 PRHDT, CDR2 FYEKMQ (reference sequence). This CDR3 is CASSRFSGSANEKLFF. CDR3 nucleotides: TGTGCCAGCAGCAGATTCTCAGGGTCCGCTAATGAAAAACTGTTTTTT.

The rearrangement links TRBV4-1 to TRBJ2-7; 11 bases map to TRBD1. The CDR3 spans 16 residues. The germline CDR1 and CDR2 sequences are MGHRA and YSYEKL. The junction had 8 bases not matched to a gene; V was cut back by 0 bases and J by 7 bases. For the CDR3, the DNA is TGCGCCAGCAGCCAAGACTCCGGACAGGGGGCGAGAGAGCAGTACTTC. It encodes CASSQDSGQGAREQYF.

The chain carries TRBV18 and TRBJ2-7; maybe TRBD1 (5 bases). Germline V lookup: CDR1 KGHSH, CDR2 LQKENI. This CDR3 has 14 amino acids. Deletions cut 3 bases from V and 2 bases from J, with 11 bases between. CDR3 sequence reads: CASSPTGIPYEQYF. CDR3 DNA sequence: TGTGCCAGCTCACCTACAGGTATCCCCTACGAGCAGTACTTC.

The chain carries TRBV6-6 and TRBJ1-6; 7 bases are a match to TRBD1. The V gene's germline CDR1 is MNHNY and CDR2 SVGAGI (reference sequence). The CDR3 spans 13 residues. V lost 0 bases, J lost 16 bases, and 6 bases stayed unmatched. This CDR3 is CASSYSDRSLLHF. The CDR3 nucleotides read TGTGCCAGCAGTTACTCGGACAGGTCCTTACTCCACTTT.